This T cell receptor (beta chain) was captured in a study of Ad26.COV2.S vaccination and SARS-CoV-2 variants. Turning to the study itself: It was the COV1001 Ad26.COV2.S trial arm that included the donor. Recipients of Ad26.COV2.S got it intramuscularly, once or twice 56 days apart.

The treatment denotes: around 19 received Ad26.COV2.S at low or high dose, single or two shots; about 5 received placebo; per-sample allocation not given. Sampling happened 63 days after the first vaccine or placebo injection. The protocol was immunoSEQ multiplex PCR, while the TCRdb copy is restricted to in-frame clones and leaves out a portion. The sample records 350,000 to 450,000 clones, 89% being singletons. The CDR3 loop spans 15 amino acids. Trimming took off 2 bases at V and 0 bases at J, with 8 bases between the two ends. CDR1 and CDR2 (germline): MDHEN, SYDVKM. The V and J genes are TRBV28 and TRBJ1-3; D is uncertain. The sample here was peripheral blood, taken in a trial of Ad26.COV2.S vaccine versus placebo. The clonotype was recovered from a person aged 18-60 years who received the Ad26.COV2.S COVID-19 vaccine or a placebo. The CDR3 DNA reads as TGTGCCAGCAGTTTAAGCCACCTCTCTGGAAACACCATATATTTT. It translates to CASSLSHLSGNTIYF.